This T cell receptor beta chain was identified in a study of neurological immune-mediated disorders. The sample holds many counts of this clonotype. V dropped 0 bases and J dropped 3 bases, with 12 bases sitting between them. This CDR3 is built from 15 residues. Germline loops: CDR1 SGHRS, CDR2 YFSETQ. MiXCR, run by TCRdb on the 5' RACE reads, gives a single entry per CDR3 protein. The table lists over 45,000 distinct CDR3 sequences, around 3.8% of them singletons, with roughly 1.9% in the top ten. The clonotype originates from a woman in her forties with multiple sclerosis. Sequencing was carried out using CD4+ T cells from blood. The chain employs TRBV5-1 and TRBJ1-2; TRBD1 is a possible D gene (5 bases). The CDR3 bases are TGCGCCAGCAGCTTGGCGGCAGGGCAACACTATGGCTACACCTTC. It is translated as CASSLAAGQHYGYTF.